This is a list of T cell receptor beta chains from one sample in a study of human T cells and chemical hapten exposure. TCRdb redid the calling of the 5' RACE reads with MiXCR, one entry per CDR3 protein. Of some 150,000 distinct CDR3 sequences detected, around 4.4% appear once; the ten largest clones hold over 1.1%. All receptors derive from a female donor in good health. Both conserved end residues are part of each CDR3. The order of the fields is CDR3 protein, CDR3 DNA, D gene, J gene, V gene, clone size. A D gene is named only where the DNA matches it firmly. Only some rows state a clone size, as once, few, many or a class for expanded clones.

cdr3_aa: CASSPGTGTQPQHF
cdr3_nt: TGTGCCAGCAGTCCTGGGACAGGCACTCAGCCCCAGCATTTT
d_call: TRBD1
j_call: TRBJ1-5
v_call: TRBV12-3/TRBV12-4
clone_size: many

cdr3_aa: CASSLSGSWDSYNEQFF
cdr3_nt: TGTGCCAGCAGTTTGTCCGGCTCATGGGACTCCTACAATGAGCAGTTCTTC
d_call: -
j_call: TRBJ2-1
v_call: TRBV12-3/TRBV12-4
clone_size: many

cdr3_aa: CASSRGNTIYF
cdr3_nt: TGCGCCAGCAGCCGGGGAAACACCATATATTTT
d_call: -
j_call: TRBJ1-3
v_call: TRBV5-1
clone_size: many

cdr3_aa: CASSQGSGQTIYGYTF
cdr3_nt: TGTGCCAGCAGCCAAGGTTCCGGACAGACTATCTATGGCTACACCTTC
d_call: -
j_call: TRBJ1-2
v_call: TRBV4-2
clone_size: many

cdr3_aa: CASTSNRGRTEAFF
cdr3_nt: TGTGCCAGCACCTCAAACAGGGGGAGGACTGAAGCTTTCTTT
d_call: TRBD1
j_call: TRBJ1-1
v_call: TRBV12-3/TRBV12-4
clone_size: few

cdr3_aa: CASTLGGIENIQYF
cdr3_nt: TGTGCCAGCACCCTGGGGGGTATAGAAAACATTCAGTACTTC
d_call: -
j_call: TRBJ2-4
v_call: TRBV6-1
clone_size: many

cdr3_aa: CSARALIGHEQFF
cdr3_nt: TGCAGTGCTAGAGCCCTAATCGGCCATGAGCAGTTCTTC
d_call: -
j_call: TRBJ2-1
v_call: TRBV20-1
clone_size: many

cdr3_aa: CASSPSWAPLLGEQYF
cdr3_nt: TGTGCCAGCAGTCCATCGTGGGCTCCCCTACTAGGCGAGCAGTACTTC
d_call: -
j_call: TRBJ2-7
v_call: TRBV6-5
clone_size: many

cdr3_aa: CASSVGDRANTEAFF
cdr3_nt: TGTGCCAGCAGTGTCGGTGACAGGGCTAACACTGAAGCTTTCTTT
d_call: TRBD1
j_call: TRBJ1-1
v_call: TRBV2
clone_size: many

cdr3_aa: CAISVKQGIEQFF
cdr3_nt: TGTGCCATCAGCGTAAAACAGGGGATTGAGCAGTTCTTC
d_call: TRBD1
j_call: TRBJ2-1
v_call: TRBV10-3
clone_size: many

cdr3_aa: CASSTRGRGNEKLFF
cdr3_nt: TGTGCCAGCAGCACCAGGGGGCGAGGGAATGAAAAACTGTTTTTT
d_call: TRBD1
j_call: TRBJ1-4
v_call: TRBV9
clone_size: many

cdr3_aa: CASTMGLAAQYF
cdr3_nt: TGTGCCAGCACCATGGGACTAGCAGCGCAGTATTTT
d_call: TRBD2
j_call: TRBJ2-3
v_call: TRBV13
clone_size: many

cdr3_aa: CASDRMAGRSPLHF
cdr3_nt: TGTGCCAGTGATCGTATGGCAGGGCGTTCACCCCTCCACTTT
d_call: -
j_call: TRBJ1-6
v_call: TRBV6-2/TRBV6-3
clone_size: many

cdr3_aa: CASSLDVLPGFYYGYTF
cdr3_nt: TGTGCCAGCAGCTTAGACGTCCTCCCAGGGTTTTACTATGGCTACACCTTC
d_call: -
j_call: TRBJ1-2
v_call: TRBV7-8
clone_size: many

cdr3_aa: CASSQDLVKGAGGELFF
cdr3_nt: TGCGCCAGCAGCCAAGATTTAGTGAAGGGGGCTGGCGGGGAGCTGTTTTTT
d_call: TRBD1
j_call: TRBJ2-2
v_call: TRBV4-1
clone_size: many

cdr3_aa: CASSPMTGGSGEKLFF
cdr3_nt: TGTGCCAGCAGCCCCATGACAGGGGGCTCAGGTGAAAAACTGTTTTTT
d_call: TRBD1
j_call: TRBJ1-4
v_call: TRBV3-1
clone_size: many

cdr3_aa: CASSPLTSGVDEQFF
cdr3_nt: TGCGCCAGCAGCCCACTGACTAGCGGGGTCGATGAGCAGTTCTTC
d_call: TRBD2
j_call: TRBJ2-1
v_call: TRBV5-1
clone_size: many

cdr3_aa: CASSPPGHQETQYF
cdr3_nt: TGTGCCAGCTCACCACCGGGACACCAAGAGACCCAGTACTTC
d_call: -
j_call: TRBJ2-5
v_call: TRBV18
clone_size: many

cdr3_aa: CASSLQLSTDTQYF
cdr3_nt: TGTGCCAGCAGCTTACAGTTGAGCACAGATACGCAGTATTTT
d_call: -
j_call: TRBJ2-3
v_call: TRBV7-2
clone_size: many

cdr3_aa: CASFGRGRRGYTF
cdr3_nt: TGTGCCAGCTTTGGCAGGGGGCGCCGGGGCTACACCTTC
d_call: TRBD1
j_call: TRBJ1-2
v_call: TRBV7-2
clone_size: many

cdr3_aa: CASHPRDKGYGYTF
cdr3_nt: TGTGCCAGTCACCCCCGGGACAAGGGCTATGGCTACACCTTC
d_call: -
j_call: TRBJ1-2
v_call: TRBV19
clone_size: many

cdr3_aa: CASSPTTNTGELFF
cdr3_nt: TGTGCCAGCAGTCCGACAACGAACACCGGGGAGCTGTTTTTT
d_call: -
j_call: TRBJ2-2
v_call: TRBV6-1
clone_size: -

cdr3_aa: CASSSVSGGTDTQYF
cdr3_nt: TGTGCCAGCAGTTCCGTCTCGGGGGGCACAGATACGCAGTATTTT
d_call: -
j_call: TRBJ2-3
v_call: TRBV6-6
clone_size: many

cdr3_aa: CASSQNTGELFF
cdr3_nt: TGTGCCAGCAGCCAGAACACCGGGGAGCTGTTTTTT
d_call: -
j_call: TRBJ2-2
v_call: TRBV3-1
clone_size: many

cdr3_aa: CASGFRQGKNTEAFF
cdr3_nt: TGTGCTAGTGGTTTTCGGCAGGGGAAGAACACTGAAGCTTTCTTT
d_call: -
j_call: TRBJ1-1
v_call: TRBV12-5
clone_size: many

cdr3_aa: CASSQDGAGGHYNEQFF
cdr3_nt: TGTGCCAGCAGCCAAGATGGGGCGGGGGGGCATTACAATGAGCAGTTCTTC
d_call: TRBD2
j_call: TRBJ2-1
v_call: TRBV3-1
clone_size: many

cdr3_aa: CASRNWGQNNSPLHF
cdr3_nt: TGTGCCAGCCGTAACTGGGGGCAGAATAATTCACCCCTCCACTTT
d_call: -
j_call: TRBJ1-6
v_call: TRBV19
clone_size: many

cdr3_aa: CASSQGGLPEFDTQYF
cdr3_nt: TGTGCCAGCAGCCAAGGGGGACTCCCGGAATTTGATACGCAGTATTTT
d_call: -
j_call: TRBJ2-3
v_call: TRBV14
clone_size: many

cdr3_aa: CASGSRGQDYGYTF
cdr3_nt: TGTGCTAGTGGTTCACGGGGACAGGACTATGGCTACACCTTC
d_call: TRBD1
j_call: TRBJ1-2
v_call: TRBV12-5
clone_size: many

cdr3_aa: CASSYQTSALAKNIQYF
cdr3_nt: TGCGCCAGCAGCTATCAGACTTCGGCTTTGGCCAAAAACATTCAGTACTTC
d_call: -
j_call: TRBJ2-4
v_call: TRBV5-1
clone_size: -

cdr3_aa: CASSLAAGTYEQYF
cdr3_nt: TGTGCCAGCAGCCTGGCAGCGGGGACCTACGAGCAGTACTTC
d_call: TRBD2
j_call: TRBJ2-7
v_call: TRBV13
clone_size: many

cdr3_aa: CASSYSRGHYGYTF
cdr3_nt: TGTGCCAGCAGTTATAGCAGGGGGCATTATGGCTACACCTTC
d_call: TRBD1
j_call: TRBJ1-2
v_call: TRBV27
clone_size: many

cdr3_aa: CASSKMSGQGLSTEAFF
cdr3_nt: TGTGCCAGCAGCAAAATGTCAGGGCAGGGGTTGAGCACTGAAGCTTTCTTT
d_call: -
j_call: TRBJ1-1
v_call: TRBV3-1
clone_size: -

cdr3_aa: CASRDRRGQPQHF
cdr3_nt: TGTGCCAGCAGGGATAGACGAGGGCAGCCCCAGCATTTT
d_call: -
j_call: TRBJ1-5
v_call: TRBV6-2/TRBV6-3
clone_size: many

cdr3_aa: CSGGDLRGYTF
cdr3_nt: TGCAGCGGTGGGGATCTTAGGGGCTACACCTTC
d_call: -
j_call: TRBJ1-2
v_call: TRBV29-1
clone_size: many

cdr3_aa: CASSGQGPLQYF
cdr3_nt: TGTGCCAGCAGTGGACAGGGTCCCCTTCAGTACTTC
d_call: TRBD1
j_call: TRBJ2-4
v_call: TRBV28
clone_size: many

cdr3_aa: CASSQAAGVRRNEQFF
cdr3_nt: TGTGCCAGCAGCCAGGCGGCGGGGGTTCGCCGCAATGAGCAGTTCTTC
d_call: TRBD2
j_call: TRBJ2-1
v_call: TRBV4-2
clone_size: many

cdr3_aa: CASSLDGVGQPQHF
cdr3_nt: TGTGCCAGCAGCTTAGACGGGGTGGGTCAGCCCCAGCATTTT
d_call: -
j_call: TRBJ1-5
v_call: TRBV7-9
clone_size: many

cdr3_aa: CASSQGAAEGGSEQFF
cdr3_nt: TGTGCCAGCAGCCAAGGAGCGGCCGAAGGAGGGAGTGAGCAGTTCTTC
d_call: -
j_call: TRBJ2-1
v_call: TRBV4-2
clone_size: many

cdr3_aa: CASSPPDRVNTEAFF
cdr3_nt: TGTGCCAGCAGCCCCCCGGACAGGGTTAACACTGAAGCTTTCTTT
d_call: TRBD1
j_call: TRBJ1-1
v_call: TRBV7-2
clone_size: few

cdr3_aa: CASSDAHSGANVLTF
cdr3_nt: TGTGCCAGCAGTGATGCTCACTCTGGGGCCAACGTCCTGACTTTC
d_call: -
j_call: TRBJ2-6
v_call: TRBV6-4
clone_size: many

cdr3_aa: CASSQFPVLRNTGELFF
cdr3_nt: TGTGCCAGCAGCCAATTCCCGGTCCTGCGGAACACCGGGGAGCTGTTTTTT
d_call: -
j_call: TRBJ2-2
v_call: TRBV14
clone_size: few

cdr3_aa: CASSLDDRGHFVSPLHF
cdr3_nt: TGTGCCAGCAGCTTAGACGATCGGGGCCACTTTGTTTCACCCCTCCACTTT
d_call: -
j_call: TRBJ1-6
v_call: TRBV7-2
clone_size: -

cdr3_aa: CASSRDTTEAFF
cdr3_nt: TGTGCCAGCAGCCGTGACACCACTGAAGCTTTCTTT
d_call: -
j_call: TRBJ1-1
v_call: TRBV7-2
clone_size: many

cdr3_aa: CASSYSLAGGTGELFF
cdr3_nt: TGTGCCAGCAGTTACTCACTAGCGGGGGGCACCGGGGAGCTGTTTTTT
d_call: TRBD2
j_call: TRBJ2-2
v_call: TRBV6-5
clone_size: -

cdr3_aa: CASSLNLGTDTQYF
cdr3_nt: TGTGCCAGCAGCTTAAATTTGGGAACAGATACGCAGTATTTT
d_call: -
j_call: TRBJ2-3
v_call: TRBV7-9
clone_size: many

cdr3_aa: CAISVIQGPGEAFF
cdr3_nt: TGTGCCATCAGTGTAATCCAGGGCCCGGGTGAAGCTTTCTTT
d_call: -
j_call: TRBJ1-1
v_call: TRBV10-3
clone_size: -

cdr3_aa: CASSYDYTPNYGYTF
cdr3_nt: TGTGCCAGCAGTTACGATTACACCCCTAACTATGGCTACACCTTC
d_call: -
j_call: TRBJ1-2
v_call: TRBV6-5
clone_size: many